What follows are 31 T cell receptor beta chains derived from one specimen sequenced in a study of T cells after yellow fever vaccination. Each CDR3 protein is one row after TCRdb ran MiXCR on the 5' RACE reads. The data contain more than 95,000 distinct CDR3 sequences, around 15% of them singletons. The sample here was CD8+ T cells sorted from PBMCs, taken 5 days after the yellow fever booster vaccination. These receptors were taken from a man younger than 35 who received the YFV17D yellow fever vaccine.

This clonotype was picked up many times. The chain links TRBV9 to TRBJ2-1, with TRBD1 as a possible D gene (5 bases). Germline assignment: CDR1 SGDLS and CDR2 YYNGEE. The CDR3 extends over 14 amino acids. V was shortened by 4 bases and J by 1 base, with 9 bases between the two germline ends. CDR3 DNA: TGTGCCAGCAGCCTGACAGCATCCTACAATGAGCAGTTCTTC. Amino acids: CASSLTASYNEQFF.

This clonotype turned up a few times. The chain combines TRBV13 with TRBJ2-3; TRBD2 agrees at 10 bases. CDR3 length equals 17 residues. Looked up from germline, CDR1 is PRHDT and CDR2 is FYEKMQ (reference sequence). V lost 4 bases and J lost 0; bases outside the gene matches: 7. In DNA form, the CDR3 reads TGTGCCAGCAGCTCGCGACTAGCGGGCTTTAGCACAGATACGCAGTATTTT. Protein product: CASSSRLAGFSTDTQYF.

J is TRBJ1-6 and V is TRBV28; 8 nucleotides line up with TRBD1. CDR3 length: 18 amino acids. The V and J ends lost 7 bases and 0 bases, in that order; junction bases with no gene match: 11. In germline, CDR1 is MDHEN, CDR2 SYDVKM. CDR3 DNA: TGTGCCAGCACCTTGCAGGGACAGGCGAGCTCCTATAATTCACCCCTCCACTTT. Its protein is CASTLQGQASSYNSPLHF.

Only a few counts were recorded for this clonotype. This chain joins TRBV7-2 and TRBJ1-2; D perhaps matches TRBD1 (6 bases). Germline CDR1 reads SGHTA; CDR2 reads FQGNSA. The V end lost 5 bases, the J end lost 4 bases, and 20 bases lay between the germline ends. The CDR3 totals 16 residues. This chain's CDR3 is CASSRGSIGQLYGYTF. The CDR3 nucleotides are TGTGCCAGCAGCCGGGGGTCGATAGGACAGCTCTATGGCTACACCTTC. Full variable domain (rest looked up from reference TRBV7-2 and TRBJ1-2): GAGVSQSPSNKVTEKGKDVELRCDPISGHTALYWYRQSLGQGLEFLIYFQGNSAPDKSGLPSDRFSAERTGGSVSTLTIQRTQQEDSAVYLCASSRGSIGQLYGYTFGSGTRLTVV.

V usage is TRBV3-1 and J usage is TRBJ2-5, with D hard to call. V was pared by 1 base and J by 1 base, with 7 bases between. The germline V gene encodes CDR1 LGHDT and CDR2 YNNKEL (reference sequence). The CDR3 spans 14 residues. CDR3 DNA sequence: TGTGCCAGCAGCCAAGTTGCTAGCCAAGAGACCCAGTACTTC. Amino acids: CASSQVASQETQYF.

This clonotype has only a few counts. This rearrangement joins TRBV5-4 to TRBJ2-3; 16 bases align to TRBD2. CDR1 and CDR2 (germline): SGHNT, YYREEE (reference sequence). The trim removed 4 bases at V and 4 bases at J, leaving 6 bases unmatched. CDR3 size: 17 residues. CDR3: CASSGPGLAGGPDTQYF. The CDR3 bases are TGTGCCAGCAGCGGTCCGGGACTAGCGGGGGGGCCAGATACGCAGTATTTT.

The table lists this clonotype with a few counts. The chain links TRBV6-5 to TRBJ1-1; D unclear. Germline lookup yields CDR1 MNHEY and CDR2 SVGAGI. Trimming shortened V by 5 bases and J by 0 bases, and 10 bases separated the two germline ends. The CDR3 extends over 14 amino acids. The CDR3 loop reads CASSQGPMNTEAFF. The CDR3 bases are TGTGCCAGCAGTCAAGGACCGATGAACACTGAAGCTTTCTTT.

The rearrangement links TRBV6-6 to TRBJ1-5; a possible D gene is TRBD1 (5 bases). Trimming cost V 6 bases and J 5 bases, with 14 bases left between them. The CDR3 totals 14 residues. In germline, CDR1 is MNHNY, CDR2 SVGAGI (reference sequence). CDR3 sequence reads: CASSTGAEYQPQHF. DNA for the CDR3: TGTGCCAGCAGCACTGGGGCGGAATATCAGCCCCAGCATTTT.

This chain joins TRBV15 and TRBJ2-1; D is uncertain. The germline V and J ends were trimmed by 2 bases and 7 bases, with 6 bases remaining between them. Per germline, CDR1 LNHNV and CDR2 YYDKDF (reference sequence). The CDR3 has 12 residues. DNA for the CDR3: TGTGCCACCAGCAGAAGCCAGAATGAGCAGTTCTTC. Protein product: CATSRSQNEQFF.

This chain uses TRBV3-1 with TRBJ1-5; D not certain. CDR3 size: 13 residues. Looked up from germline, CDR1 is LGHDT and CDR2 is YNNKEL (reference sequence). V lost 0 bases to trimming and J lost 6 bases, with 6 bases between them. The CDR3 spells CASSQDLGQPQHF. The CDR3 DNA sequence: TGTGCCAGCAGCCAAGATCTCGGTCAGCCCCAGCATTTT.

The genes are TRBV20-1 and TRBJ2-5; 9 bases line up with TRBD1. Trimming took 4 bases from V and 4 from J; bases not matched to a gene: 10. The CDR3 totals 15 residues. The germline gives CDR1 DFQATT, CDR2 SNEGSKA (reference sequence). The CDR3 is CSAKVWDRARETQYF. The CDR3 region has the DNA TGCAGTGCTAAAGTCTGGGACAGGGCGCGAGAGACCCAGTACTTC.

A word on this clonotype: Its ends do not fully match the called genes, so a read error is possible. This chain connects TRBV6-6 to TRBJ2-7; D ambiguous. Germline V CDR1 and CDR2: MNHNY, SVGAGI (reference sequence). This CDR3 contains 13 residues. CDR3 amino acids: CASRYSTSYEQYF. CDR3 in DNA: TGTGCCAGCAGGTACTCAACCTCCTACGAGCAGTACTTC.

The chain employs TRBV11-2 and TRBJ2-3; D not certain. Germline assignment: CDR1 SGHAT and CDR2 FQNNGV. This CDR3 has 12 residues. V lost 5 bases, J lost 5 bases, and 8 bases lay in between. The CDR3 nucleotides are TGTGCCAGCAGCCACCTAGGAGATACGCAGTATTTT. Encoded protein: CASSHLGDTQYF.

This clonotype was counted a few times. The rearrangement joins TRBV6-1 to TRBJ2-1; D possibly corresponds to TRBD2 (6 bases). V was trimmed by 6 bases and J by 9 bases, leaving 9 bases between them. This CDR3 has 11 residues. Per the germline V gene, CDR1 is MNHNS and CDR2 is SASEGT. CDR3 nucleotide sequence: TGTGCCAGCAGGGGGGGTACTGAGCAGTTCTTC. Residues: CASRGGTEQFF.

The genes are TRBV20-1 and TRBJ2-2; D gene uncertain. The CDR3 totals 14 residues. V was pared by 0 bases and J by 5 bases, with 10 bases between. The germline CDR1 and CDR2 sequences are DFQATT and SNEGSKA (reference sequence). The CDR3 DNA reads TGCAGTGCTAGAGATCGCAATCGAACCGGGGAGCTGTTTTTT. This gives the protein CSARDRNRTGELFF.

This clonotype occurred a few times. CDR3 coding DNA: TGTGCCAGCATCCCGATGTGGGGGGCGGCTTTCTTT. Amino acid sequence: CASIPMWGAAFF. This rearrangement joins TRBV12-3 or TRBV12-4 to TRBJ1-1; D is possibly TRBD1 (6 bases). The ends were cut back, 7 bases at V and 11 bases at J, with 17 bases in the middle. CDR3 length: 12 amino acids.

The CDR3 sequence: CASSLEAGFTGELFF. CDR3 nucleotide sequence: TGTGCCAGCAGCTTAGAGGCAGGGTTCACCGGGGAGCTGTTTTTT. This rearrangement joins TRBV11-2 to TRBJ2-2; possible D gene TRBD1, 5 bases. From germline, CDR1 is SGHAT and CDR2 FQNNGV. The V end was cut by 0 bases, the J end by 4 bases, with 9 bases between. The CDR3 is made up of 15 amino acids.

The rearrangement uses TRBV29-1 and TRBJ2-3; perhaps TRBD2 as D (7 bases). V was trimmed by 4 bases and J by 0 bases, leaving 14 bases between them. Per germline, CDR1 SQVTM and CDR2 ANQGSEA. The CDR3 is 15 amino acids. The chain's CDR3 is CSVGGGLKSTDTQYF. In nucleotides, the CDR3 is TGCAGCGTTGGGGGGGGCTTGAAAAGCACAGATACGCAGTATTTT.

This clonotype was found a few times. The chain couples TRBV12-3 or TRBV12-4 to TRBJ1-5, with D perhaps TRBD1 (5 bases). V was trimmed by 6 bases and J by 0 bases, leaving 12 bases between them. The CDR3 totals 15 residues. The CDR3 protein is CASSLGEDSNQPQHF. CDR3 bases: TGTGCCAGCAGCCTAGGGGAAGATAGCAATCAGCCCCAGCATTTT.

This clonotype was counted a few times. The J gene is TRBJ2-1, the V gene TRBV6-1; 10 nucleotides match TRBD2. J was trimmed by 8 bases and V by 6 bases; bases with no gene match: 10. This CDR3 is built from 15 residues. Looked up from germline, CDR1 is MNHNS and CDR2 is SASEGT. The CDR3 DNA reads TGTGCCAGCAGACCCGTAGCGGGGGGTCAATATGAGCAGTTCTTC. Its protein is CASRPVAGGQYEQFF.

The V call is TRBV6-6, the J call TRBJ1-1; D gene uncertain. Trimming shortened V by 6 bases and J by 3 bases, and 14 bases separated the two germline ends. The CDR3 covers 14 residues. Per the germline V gene, CDR1 is MNHNY and CDR2 is SVGAGI (reference sequence). Written as DNA, the CDR3 is TGTGCCAGCAGGTCTCCGGGATTGGACACTGAAGCTTTCTTT. It encodes CASRSPGLDTEAFF.

The table lists this clonotype with a few counts. The V and J genes are TRBV25-1 and TRBJ2-1; D not certain. CDR1 is MGHDK and CDR2 is SYGVNS in the germline V gene. Trimming cost V 1 base and J 10 bases, with 2 bases left between them. The CDR3 is made up of 10 amino acids. CDR3 sequence reads: CASSESEQFF. The CDR3 DNA reads TGTGCCAGCAGTGAATCCGAGCAGTTCTTC.

Only a few counts were recorded for this clonotype. This sequence joins TRBV7-9 and TRBJ1-6, with D tentatively TRBD1 (6 bases). V was trimmed by 6 bases and J by 9 bases, leaving 15 bases between them. CDR3 length: 14 amino acids. CDR1 is SEHNR, CDR2 FQNEAQ, per germline (reference sequence). CDR3 loop: CASRDPGGSSPLHF. CDR3 DNA: TGTGCCAGCAGAGACCCCGGGGGCAGTTCACCCCTCCACTTT.

V usage is TRBV14 and J usage is TRBJ2-6, with D tentatively TRBD2 (7 bases). The CDR3 has 15 amino acids. Germline V gives CDR1 SGHDN, CDR2 FVKESK. V lost 3 bases and J 5 bases, leaving 11 bases between the germline ends. The CDR3 DNA reads TGTGCCAGCAGCCAGGGCGGGGGCTGGGCCAACGTCCTGACTTTC. Protein: CASSQGGGWANVLTF.

This clonotype was observed a few times. This chain uses TRBV5-5 with TRBJ2-6; D unresolved. This CDR3 contains 14 residues. Per germline, CDR1 SGHKS and CDR2 YYEKEE (reference sequence). V was trimmed by 2 bases and J by 0 bases, leaving 3 bases between them. The CDR3 region is CASSLSSGANVLTF. DNA for the CDR3: TGTGCCAGCAGCTTAAGCTCTGGGGCCAACGTCCTGACTTTC.

This clonotype turned up a few times. The rearrangement links TRBV10-2 to TRBJ1-4; D might be TRBD1 (5 bases). This CDR3 region has 17 residues. V shed 6 bases and J shed 3 bases, with 20 bases lying between them. Germline V gene data show CDR1 as WSHSY and CDR2 as SAAADI. The CDR3 DNA reads as TGCGCCAGCAGCGATGGGGGACGAACCCAGGCTAATGAAAAACTGTTTTTT. The encoded protein is CASSDGGRTQANEKLFF.

This clonotype occurred a few times. V and J are TRBV9 and TRBJ2-1, with D tentatively TRBD1 or TRBD2 (6 bases each). V lost 0 bases, J lost 4 bases, and 11 bases lay in between. The length of the CDR3 is 15 residues. Germline V lookup: CDR1 SGDLS, CDR2 YYNGEE. CDR3 amino acids: CASSVAGAPYNEQFF. CDR3 nucleotides: TGTGCCAGCAGCGTAGCGGGGGCTCCGTACAATGAGCAGTTCTTC. Full variable domain (remainder filled in from reference TRBV9 and TRBJ2-1): DSGVTQTPKHLITATGQRVTLRCSPRSGDLSVYWYQQSLDQGLQFLIQYYNGEERAKGNILERFSAQQFPDLHSELNLSSLELGDSALYFCASSVAGAPYNEQFFGPGTRLTVL.

V gene TRBV7-6 combines with J gene TRBJ2-7; 8 positions agree with TRBD2. V dropped 6 bases and J dropped 3; count of bases not matched to a gene: 7. From germline, CDR1 is SGHVS and CDR2 FNYEAQ. The CDR3 covers 14 residues. Here the CDR3 reads CASSSGGEFYEQYF. As DNA, the CDR3 is TGTGCCAGCAGTTCGGGGGGGGAGTTCTACGAGCAGTACTTC.

This chain connects TRBV29-1 to TRBJ1-1, with a tentative D call TRBD1 (5 bases). The length of the CDR3 is 14 residues. With 7 bases removed from V and 4 bases from J, the gap between germline ends came to 19 bases. Germline loops: CDR1 SQVTM, CDR2 ANQGSEA. The CDR3: CSAAGEQGVTEAFF. CDR3 DNA sequence: TGCAGCGCCGCGGGCGAACAAGGGGTCACTGAAGCTTTCTTT.

This clonotype was found a few times. The chain recombines TRBV20-1 with TRBJ2-3; tentative D call: TRBD1 (8 bases). CDR3 length: 14 residues. The germline V and J ends were trimmed by 5 bases and 6 bases, with 18 bases remaining between them. Germline loops: CDR1 DFQATT, CDR2 SNEGSKA (reference sequence). The CDR3 region is CSAGTGGGADTQYF. The CDR3 DNA follows: TGCAGTGCTGGAACAGGGGGGGGTGCGGATACGCAGTATTTT.

On this clonotype: A much larger clone sits a single nucleotide away, making a read error possible. V usage is TRBV10-3 and J usage is TRBJ2-7, with 8 positions matching TRBD1. Germline V gene sequence: CDR1 ENHRY, CDR2 SYGVKD. CDR3 length equals 14 residues. CDR3 sequence reads: CATQAGQVSYEKYF. Written as DNA, the CDR3 is TGTGCCACGCAGGCGGGACAGGTCTCCTACGAGAAGTACTTC.